This is a list of T cell receptor beta chains from one sample in a study of blood T cells in healthy people across ages. TCRdb independently ran MiXCR on the 5' RACE reads; one entry per CDR3 protein. The top ten hold 6.5% to 10% of the sample, which has about 1,500,000 distinct CDR3 sequences, 42% seen once. Sequenced sample: blood. The receptors derive from a woman aged 18 to 35 in good health. CDR3s include the opening cysteine and the closing phenylalanine or tryptophan. Each record gives: clone size, D gene, V gene, J gene, CDR3 protein, CDR3 DNA. A D gene is named only where the DNA matches it firmly. Part of the rows lack a size; the others show once, few, many or a class for expanded clones.

few	.	TRBV18	TRBJ2-3	CASSPIGLRGADTQYF	TGTGCCAGCTCACCCATCGGGCTCCGAGGCGCAGATACGCAGTATTTT
.	.	TRBV25-1	TRBJ2-7	CASSEYFGEGGPYEQYF	TGTGCCAGCAGTGAATATTTCGGGGAGGGGGGTCCCTACGAGCAGTACTTC
.	.	TRBV11-2	TRBJ2-1	CASSLGAGGLYIEQFF	TGTGCCAGCAGCTTAGGGGCCGGGGGCCTCTACATTGAGCAGTTCTTC
.	.	TRBV15	TRBJ2-3	CATSGEYREWYLESGVTDTQYF	TGTGCCACCAGCGGGGAATACAGGGAATGGTATTTGGAGTCTGGAGTAACAGATACGCAGTATTTT
.	TRBD2	TRBV4-2	TRBJ2-7	CASSQDLTGGLAGGEQYF	TGTGCCAGCAGCCAAGATCTGACCGGGGGACTAGCGGGAGGCGAGCAGTACTTC
.	TRBD1	TRBV3-1	TRBJ2-1	CASRGQGAGTRQFF	TGTGCCAGCAGGGGACAGGGGGCAGGTACTCGGCAGTTCTTC
many	TRBD1	TRBV28	TRBJ1-5	CASSLGQGHQPQHF	TGTGCCAGCAGTTTGGGACAGGGCCATCAGCCCCAGCATTTT
few	TRBD1	TRBV12-3/TRBV12-4	TRBJ1-5	CASSSDRAGNQPQHF	TGTGCCAGTTCATCGGACAGGGCCGGCAATCAGCCCCAGCATTTT
.	TRBD1	TRBV14	TRBJ2-7	CASSSHPGTGGYEQYF	TGTGCCAGCAGCTCGCATCCCGGGACAGGGGGCTACGAGCAGTACTTC
.	TRBD1	TRBV10-3	TRBJ1-2	CAISESTGQLYGYTF	TGTGCCATCAGTGAGTCGACGGGACAGCTCTATGGCTACACCTTC
.	.	TRBV28	TRBJ2-7	CASTNGANEQYF	TGTGCCAGCACAAACGGGGCCAACGAGCAGTACTTC
.	.	TRBV7-9	TRBJ2-7	CASSGERNYEQYF	TGTGCCAGCAGCGGTGAGAGAAACTACGAGCAGTACTTC
.	.	TRBV20-1	TRBJ2-3	CSAREVVGRGSADTQYF	TGCAGTGCTAGAGAGGTCGTGGGGCGGGGTAGCGCAGATACGCAGTATTTT
once	.	TRBV7-2	TRBJ2-7	CAGSLGGSSYEQYF	TGTGCCGGCAGCTTAGGTGGGAGCTCCTACGAGCAGTACTTC
.	.	TRBV5-8	TRBJ2-1	CASGLVGFTDNEQFF	TGTGCCAGCGGCTTGGTGGGTTTCACTGACAATGAGCAGTTCTTC
.	TRBD1	TRBV28	TRBJ1-4	CASTAGTGVEKLFF	TGTGCCAGCACCGCTGGGACAGGGGTAGAAAAACTGTTTTTT
.	TRBD1	TRBV12-5	TRBJ1-5	CASGLSTKTGTGGGQPQHF	TGTGCTAGTGGTTTGTCGACTAAGACCGGGACAGGGGGCGGACAGCCCCAGCATTTT
.	TRBD2	TRBV4-1	TRBJ2-7	CASSQAFTSDHEQYF	TGCGCCAGCAGCCAGGCCTTCACTAGCGACCACGAGCAGTACTTC
.	.	TRBV10-3	TRBJ2-1	CAISDRSPDGTEDNEQFF	TGTGCCATCAGTGACCGGAGCCCCGACGGGACCGAGGACAATGAGCAGTTCTTC
.	.	TRBV10-3	TRBJ2-3	CAIRLGQGSTDTQYF	TGTGCCATCAGGTTAGGGCAGGGTAGCACAGATACGCAGTATTTT
.	TRBD2	TRBV7-3	TRBJ2-2	CASSLKPGLAGPRTTGELFF	TGTGCCAGCAGCTTAAAGCCCGGACTAGCGGGGCCCCGAACCACCGGGGAGCTGTTTTTT
.	.	TRBV21-1	TRBJ1-1	CASSKGSRVGTEAFF	TGTGCCAGCAGCAAAGGTTCCAGGGTGGGCACTGAAGCTTTCTTT
.	.	TRBV9	TRBJ2-7	CASSVVATALNEQYF	TGTGCCAGCAGCGTAGTGGCAACCGCTTTAAACGAGCAGTACTTC
.	.	TRBV7-2	TRBJ2-7	CASSPSRDIHEQYF	TGTGCCAGCAGCCCTTCTCGGGACATCCACGAGCAGTACTTC
.	TRBD1	TRBV27	TRBJ2-1	CASSLAGTGGNEQFF	TGTGCCAGCAGTTTAGCCGGGACAGGGGGCAATGAGCAGTTCTTC
few	TRBD2	TRBV2	TRBJ2-1	CASNLAGALGNEQFF	TGTGCCAGCAATTTAGCGGGGGCCCTGGGGAATGAGCAGTTCTTC
few	.	TRBV29-1	TRBJ1-2	CSVDRLSSGYTF	TGCAGCGTTGATCGCCTGTCCTCGGGCTACACCTTC
.	TRBD2	TRBV4-2	TRBJ2-1	CASSLTSSGSSYNEQFF	TGTGCCAGCAGCCTAACCTCCAGCGGGAGCTCCTACAATGAGCAGTTCTTC
.	.	TRBV12-3/TRBV12-4	TRBJ2-7	CASSLPGLSSYEQYF	TGTGCCAGCAGTTTACCGGGGCTTAGCTCCTACGAGCAGTACTTC
few	.	TRBV7-6	TRBJ2-1	CASSLEVARDEQFF	TGTGCCAGCAGCTTAGAGGTAGCTCGGGACGAGCAGTTCTTC
.	.	TRBV27	TRBJ2-1	CASSSPTGMQQFF	TGTGCCAGCAGTTCACCTACAGGGATGCAGCAGTTCTTC
.	.	TRBV7-9	TRBJ2-1	CASSAAKGAYNEQFF	TGTGCCAGCAGCGCAGCAAAGGGCGCCTACAATGAGCAGTTCTTC
few	.	TRBV20-1	TRBJ2-1	CSARSTANNEQFF	TGCAGTGCTAGGAGCACAGCTAACAATGAGCAGTTCTTC
.	.	TRBV4-1	TRBJ1-4	CASSQVLGPNEKLFF	TGCGCCAGCAGCCAAGTCCTGGGGCCTAATGAAAAACTGTTTTTT
few	TRBD2	TRBV27	TRBJ2-1	CASSPGLAGDRSYNEQFF	TGTGCCAGCAGTCCCGGACTAGCGGGGGATCGCTCCTACAATGAGCAGTTCTTC
.	.	TRBV10-3	TRBJ1-2	CATSEGPIYGYTF	TGTGCCACCAGTGAAGGGCCTATCTATGGCTACACCTTC
.	TRBD2	TRBV4-1	TRBJ2-1	CASSQVPGLAGKNEQFF	TGCGCCAGCAGCCAAGTGCCTGGACTAGCGGGAAAAAATGAGCAGTTCTTC
.	.	TRBV20-1	TRBJ2-1	CSARVTGRDYNEQFF	TGCAGTGCTAGAGTCACAGGGAGGGACTACAATGAGCAGTTCTTC
.	.	TRBV5-1	TRBJ2-7	CASSSARGGVNHEQYF	TGCGCCAGCAGCTCAGCACGGGGTGGGGTTAACCACGAGCAGTACTTC
few	TRBD2	TRBV4-1	TRBJ2-7	CASSPSAGVYEQYF	TGCGCCAGCAGTCCCTCGGCGGGAGTCTACGAGCAGTACTTC
.	.	TRBV4-1	TRBJ2-5	CASSQSPGQGVYERYF	TGCGCCAGCAGCCAATCCCCCGGCCAGGGCGTCTACGAGCGGTACTTC
.	.	TRBV28	TRBJ2-5	CASIRRDASNEQYF	TGTGCCAGCATCCGCCGGGACGCCAGCAATGAGCAGTACTTC
few	.	TRBV24-1	TRBJ2-1	CATSRNNEQFF	TGTGCCACCAGTAGAAACAATGAGCAGTTCTTC
.	.	TRBV6-2/TRBV6-3	TRBJ1-5	CASSYPGASSEPQHF	TGTGCCAGCAGTTACCCCGGGGCGTCATCAGAGCCCCAGCATTTT